This TCR beta chain was profiled in a study of cytomegalovirus exposure and HLA in healthy donors. The PCR contained 60 Vbeta and 13 Jbeta primers. Assay: immunoSEQ multiplex PCR; the TCRdb copy retains only in-frame clones and omits some. The sample has 50,000 to 70,000 clones, around 73% seen once. Concerning this clone: No antigen is known for it.

Study-level results: Likely technical artifact: a cluster of highly shared sequence variants. Among TCR beta chains of equal frequency, HLA-associated ones were more clonally expanded in a later analysis. Accounts indicate the classifier identified cytomegalovirus status with strong specificity and sensitivity.

The receptor was derived from a girl aged 10-17 years in good health and CMV-seropositive. Sequencing was performed on PBMCs.

In DNA, the CDR3 is TGCGCCAGCAGCCAAGGACTAGCGGCTACGAGATCCTACAATGAGCAGTTCTTC. It is translated as CASSQGLAATRSYNEQFF. This chain links TRBV5-1 with TRBJ2-1, with TRBD2 matching over 10 bases. CDR3 length: 18 amino acids. V was pared by 4 bases and J by 1 base, with 11 bases of the junction left unmatched. In germline, CDR1 is SGHRS, CDR2 YFSETQ.